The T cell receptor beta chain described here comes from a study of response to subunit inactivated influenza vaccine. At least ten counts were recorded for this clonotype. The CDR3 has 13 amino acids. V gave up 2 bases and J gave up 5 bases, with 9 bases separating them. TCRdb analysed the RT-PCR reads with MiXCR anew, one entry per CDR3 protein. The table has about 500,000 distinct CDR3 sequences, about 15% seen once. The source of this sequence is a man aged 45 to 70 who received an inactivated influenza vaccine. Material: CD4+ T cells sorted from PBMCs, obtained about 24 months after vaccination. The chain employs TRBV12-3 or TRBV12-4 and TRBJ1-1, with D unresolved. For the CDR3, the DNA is TGTGCCAGCAGTTTATTCGCGGGAACTGAAGCTTTCTTT. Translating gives CASSLFAGTEAFF.